Described below is a single T cell receptor beta chain sequence and its context. This clonotype was seen a handful of times. The antigen this receptor binds is unknown. Per-nucleotide qualities are absent, and no much larger clonotype sits a single base away. Only healthy Caucasian donors were included. The twin cohort comprised three pairs of female monozygotic twins, all aged about 18 to 29 years. RNA for TCR libraries was isolated from peripheral blood mononuclear cells. This entry is derived from a study of identical twins (dated by TCRdb to the mid-2010s). General notes on the study: To test whether fetal clonotypes persist, this study deep-sequenced TCR alpha and beta repertoires from monozygotic twins, from unrelated adults of various ages, and from cord blood. To rule out contamination, replicate twin experiments were performed at different times with different library preparation protocols. The research as a whole found: Compared with coincidental sharing between unrelated individuals, out-of-frame TCR alpha sequences shared between twins showed an excess of sequences with low generation probability. Fewer insertions were carried by abundant cord blood beta clonotypes; a weaker similar trend was observed in young adult naive repertoires, while no such trend was observed in memory repertoires. The excess sharing between twins in beta out-of-frame sequences was weaker because fewer shared sequences reduced the signal-to-noise ratio. Invariant T cells such as MAIT and iNKT could partly confound zero-insertion analyses, though diverse VJ usage argued against this for most clonotypes. Out-of-frame TCR alpha sharing in monozygotic twins was systematically underestimated by recombination models, whereas sharing between unrelated individuals was in agreement with the recombination models. Because the same donors could not be followed over many years, the conclusions relied on cross-sectional statistical analysis.

A distance of 8 bases separates the germline ends of V and J, which lose 5 bases and 7 bases respectively. CDR1 DFQATT and CDR2 SNEGSKA are derived from the germline V gene (reference sequence). The CDR3 starts with the cysteine, ends with the phenylalanine, and has 10 residues. The entry retains the CDR3 DNA only, 30 bases that are in frame from base 1. Libraries came from 5' RACE. Sequencing used an Illumina HiSeq 2000. Template switching introduced a universal primer binding site; the final cDNA contained a unique molecular identifier, enabling accurate counting of TCR cDNA molecules. First-strand cDNA for TCR alpha and beta chains was synthesized from specific primers in the conserved constant-segment region. To control for contamination, every cDNA library carried two barcodes: a SMART-Mk sample barcode plus Illumina barcodes. TruSeq adapter sequences, together with Illumina sample barcodes, were added in two successive PCR steps. Sequencing of the TCR alpha and beta cDNA libraries was done on the Illumina HiSeq platform using custom primers. Concerning the study's data processing: Unique molecular identifiers were extracted from raw reads with MiGEC, and CDR3 positions were determined with MiXCR. Recombination models were inferred per individual with the repgenHMM and IGoR tools using an EM algorithm. Shared clonotypes were analyzed with the tcR package in R, and sharing was normalized by the product of cloneset sizes. Out-of-frame nonproductive sequences were analyzed to study raw recombination free of thymic and clonal selection effects. TCRdb trimmed public reads at Q25 via fastp, called clones via MiXCR and kept in-frame beta chains. Every entry covers one CDR3 protein and lists the most common genes and DNA from its rows. The V and J calls here are based on TCRdb, not the publication. The sample records roughly 770,000 distinct CDR3 sequences, 15% to 20% of which are singletons. The ten largest make up roughly 13% of the sample.

These data were likewise used in another study, on T cells expressing NK-cell markers. As the second study states: About 8 donors provided sorted CD3+CD56+NKG2C+, CD3+CD56+NKG2C- and CD3+CD56-NKG2C+ T-cell subsets, whose TCR beta-chain repertoires were profiled. Among the eight sequenced donors, only one was HCMV-seronegative, while the other seven were HCMV-seropositive. To restrict sorting to alphabetaTCR-expressing T cells, an anti-gammadeltaTCR antibody was added in several experiments. In six donors, the dominant CD3+CD56+NKG2C+ clonotypes were among the top 10 CD8+ clonotypes and accounted for roughly 1.0-7.0% of CD8+ T cells. Those dominant clonotypes were again the most abundant among CD3+CD56-NKG2C+ cells in a few donors, at about 28.3-60.1%. It remained unclear whether the expanded NKG2C-expressing T cell clones were specific for HCMV antigens. The study sequenced eight donors, all healthy volunteers chosen at random: three men and five women. HCMV serostatus was determined by detecting HCMV-specific IgG in serum with a commercial ELISA kit. For a handful of donors, bulk peripheral blood T-cell repertoires were additionally sequenced from unsorted PBMC. Reads were demultiplexed and grouped by UMI with MIGEC, and clonotypes were assembled and quantified with MiTCR. Only TCR cDNA sequences supported by at least two reads were kept to exclude erroneous sequences. The tcR package was used for downstream repertoire analysis, and clonotypes were matched across fractions by CDR3 nucleotide sequence plus V segment. Antigen specificity was annotated against VDJdb with VDJmatch, allowing one amino acid substitution in CDR3.

Sample: PBMCs. The rearrangement combines TRBV20-1 with TRBJ1-1, with TRBD1 as a weak D call on 5 bases. This clonotype originated in a woman aged 18-29 years in good health. The sequenced DNA: TGCAGTGCTCGGGGGATTGAAGCTTTCTTT. Its product reads: CSARGIEAFF.